The TCR beta chain described here comes from a study of blood T cell repertoires in COVID-19. Overall study: T cells, B-cell-depleted T cells, or PBMCs provided the cDNA or gDNA that served as material.

Only in-frame clones appear in the TCRdb table, and some are missing; sequencing was by immunoSEQ multiplex PCR. The sample holds about 60,000 clones, about 90% seen once. Germline V gives CDR1 MNHEY, CDR2 SVGAGI. The ends were cut back, 4 bases at V and 5 bases at J, with 11 bases in the middle. The CDR3 totals 13 residues. This chain connects TRBV6-5 to TRBJ2-5; D is perhaps TRBD2 (6 bases). The sequence derives from a human donor with active COVID-19. The donor label of this sample is uncertain. Sequencing used peripheral blood. The CDR3 DNA sequence: TGTGCCAGCAGTTCTCCGGGGAGGGAGACCCAGTACTTC. It translates to CASSSPGRETQYF.